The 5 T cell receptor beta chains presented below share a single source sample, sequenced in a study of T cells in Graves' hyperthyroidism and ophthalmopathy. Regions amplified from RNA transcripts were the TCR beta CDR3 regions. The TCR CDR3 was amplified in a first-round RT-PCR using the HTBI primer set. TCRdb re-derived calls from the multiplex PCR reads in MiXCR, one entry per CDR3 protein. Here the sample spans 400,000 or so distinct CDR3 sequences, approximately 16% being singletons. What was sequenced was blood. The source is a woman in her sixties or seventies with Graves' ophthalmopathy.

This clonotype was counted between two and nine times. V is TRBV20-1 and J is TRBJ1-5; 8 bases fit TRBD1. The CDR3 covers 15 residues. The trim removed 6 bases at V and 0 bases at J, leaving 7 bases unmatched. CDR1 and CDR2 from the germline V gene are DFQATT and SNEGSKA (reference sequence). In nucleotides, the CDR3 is TGCAGTGCCAGCGGACAGGGCGATAGCAATCAGCCCCAGCATTTT. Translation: CSASGQGDSNQPQHF.

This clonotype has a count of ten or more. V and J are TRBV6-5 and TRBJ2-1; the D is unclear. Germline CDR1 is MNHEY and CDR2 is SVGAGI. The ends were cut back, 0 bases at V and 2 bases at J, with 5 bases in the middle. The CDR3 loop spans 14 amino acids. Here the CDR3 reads CASSYSTPYNEQFF. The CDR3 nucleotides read TGTGCCAGCAGTTACTCGACACCCTACAATGAGCAGTTCTTC.

DNA of the CDR3: TGTGCCAGCAGCTTCTTCGGACTAGCGACTTACAATGAGCAGTTCTTC. It yields the protein CASSFFGLATYNEQFF. The chain combines TRBV27 with TRBJ2-1; 9 nucleotides line up with TRBD2. Germline lookup yields CDR1 MNHEY and CDR2 SMNVEV (reference sequence). V was clipped by 6 bases and J by 4 bases; unmatched bases: 10. This CDR3 is built from 16 residues.

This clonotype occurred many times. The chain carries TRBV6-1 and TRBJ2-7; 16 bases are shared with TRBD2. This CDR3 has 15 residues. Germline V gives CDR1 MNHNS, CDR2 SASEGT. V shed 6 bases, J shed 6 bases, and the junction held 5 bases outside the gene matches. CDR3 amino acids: CASRLGLAGGLEQYF. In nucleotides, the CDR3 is TGTGCCAGCAGATTGGGACTAGCGGGAGGGCTCGAGCAGTACTTC.

The CDR3 loop reads CSVGGGADTQYF. The CDR3 bases are TGCAGCGTTGGAGGGGGGGCAGATACGCAGTATTTT. The chain is built from TRBV29-1 and TRBJ2-3, with a tentative D call TRBD2 (7 bases). The length of the CDR3 is 12 residues. V dropped 4 bases and J dropped 4 bases, with 9 bases sitting between them. The germline gives CDR1 SQVTM, CDR2 ANQGSEA.